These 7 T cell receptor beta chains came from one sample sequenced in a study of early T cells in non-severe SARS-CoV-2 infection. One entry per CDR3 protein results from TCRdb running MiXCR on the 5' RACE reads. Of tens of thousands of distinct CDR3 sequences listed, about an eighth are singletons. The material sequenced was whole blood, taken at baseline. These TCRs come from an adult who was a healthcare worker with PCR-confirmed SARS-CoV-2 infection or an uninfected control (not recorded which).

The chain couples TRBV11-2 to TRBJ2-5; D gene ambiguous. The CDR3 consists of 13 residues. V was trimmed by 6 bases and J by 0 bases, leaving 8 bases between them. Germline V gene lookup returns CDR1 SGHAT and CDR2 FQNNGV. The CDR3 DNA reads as TGTGCCAGCAGTTATCAATACCAAGAGACCCAGTACTTC. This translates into CASSYQYQETQYF.

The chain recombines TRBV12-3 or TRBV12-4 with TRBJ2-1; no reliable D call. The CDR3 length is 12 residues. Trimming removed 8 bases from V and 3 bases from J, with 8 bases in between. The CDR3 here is CASRWIYNEQFF. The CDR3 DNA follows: TGTGCCAGCCGGTGGATCTACAATGAGCAGTTCTTC.

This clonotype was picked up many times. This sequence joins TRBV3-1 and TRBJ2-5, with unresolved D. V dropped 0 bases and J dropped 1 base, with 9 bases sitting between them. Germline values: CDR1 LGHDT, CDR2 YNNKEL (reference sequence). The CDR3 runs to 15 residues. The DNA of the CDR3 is TGTGCCAGCAGCCAAGAAGTGTCGCGCCAAGAGACCCAGTACTTC. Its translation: CASSQEVSRQETQYF.

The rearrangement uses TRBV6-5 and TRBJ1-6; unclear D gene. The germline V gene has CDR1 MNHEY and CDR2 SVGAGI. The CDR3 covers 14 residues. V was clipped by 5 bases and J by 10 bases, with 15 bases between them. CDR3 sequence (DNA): TGTGCCAGCAGTAACCGGGAAACTAACTCACCCCTCCACTTT. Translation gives CASSNRETNSPLHF.

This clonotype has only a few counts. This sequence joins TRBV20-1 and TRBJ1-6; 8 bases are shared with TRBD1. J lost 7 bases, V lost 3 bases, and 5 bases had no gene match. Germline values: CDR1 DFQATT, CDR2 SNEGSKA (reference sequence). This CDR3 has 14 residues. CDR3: CSARRDRMNSPLHF. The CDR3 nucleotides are TGCAGTGCTAGGCGGGACAGGATGAATTCACCCCTCCACTTT.

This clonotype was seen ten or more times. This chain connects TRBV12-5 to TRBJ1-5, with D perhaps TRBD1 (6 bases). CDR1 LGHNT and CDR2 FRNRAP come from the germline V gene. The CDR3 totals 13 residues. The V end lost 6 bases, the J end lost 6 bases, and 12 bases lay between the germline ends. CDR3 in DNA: TGTGCTAGTGGAGGGGGTTTGGGTCAGCCCCAGCATTTT. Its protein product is CASGGGLGQPQHF.

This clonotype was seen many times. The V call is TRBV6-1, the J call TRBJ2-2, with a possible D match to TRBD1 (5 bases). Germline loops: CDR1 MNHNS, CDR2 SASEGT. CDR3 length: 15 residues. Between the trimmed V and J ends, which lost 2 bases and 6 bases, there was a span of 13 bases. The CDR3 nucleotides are TGTGCCAGCAGTGAATCTCAGGGTACGGCCGGGGAGCTGTTTTTT. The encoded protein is CASSESQGTAGELFF.